This T cell receptor beta chain derives from a study of cytomegalovirus exposure and HLA in healthy donors (dated by TCRdb to about 2017). About the investigation overall: According to an earlier analysis of 587 of the donors, some 180 million T cells yielded 117 million unique TCR beta sequences and 276 Gb of sequence data. An early release that covered around 590 HLA-typed donors contained approximately 300 gigabases of sequencing data and roughly 84 million unique TCR sequences. The genetic ancestry cluster associated with self-reported Caucasian donors included 70% to 85% of the 398 genotyped donors. The study aimed to test whether signatures of past pathogen exposure could be identified by cataloging public T cell receptors. Using immunosequencing, the study profiled T cell repertoires from 666 subjects and related those repertoires to cytomegalovirus serostatus. In addition to the first cohort of 666 subjects, a separate validation cohort of 120 different subjects was used. To predict cytomegalovirus infection status, the study brought together high-throughput TCR immunosequencing, statistical association of individual TCRs with disease status, and machine learning. To study patterns of TCR occurrence, a later analysis re-analyzed previously published TCR beta repertoires from just over 650 donors and added high-resolution HLA genotyping. In the later analysis, no new phenotypic data were used to find candidate immune exposures; instead, reliance was placed on TCR beta sequences and their occurrence across donors. An earlier analysis of around 540 of the donors applied high-throughput TCR beta sequencing to assess whether each TCR beta V gene segment acted as functional or pseudogenic. Donor age, sex, ethnicity and CMV serostatus were compiled alongside the repertoire data. A later genetic analysis used genome-wide SNP genotypes for about 65% of the 666 donors, treating that subset as a discovery cohort. All discovery cohort repertoires had been generated using a single sequencing platform. HLA typing included class I and class II loci at four-digit resolution. The number of typed donors differed by locus: roughly 620-630 for A, B, C, DRB1 and DQB1; 500 to 550 for DQA1; 606 for DPA1; and some 470 for DPB1. Five DR-DQ haplotypes were handled as single units for association and clustering because linkage in the cohort was strong. Among roughly 400 genotyped donors of the cohort, an average of approximately 230,000 unique TCR beta nucleotide sequences were sequenced per donor, roughly 20% of them non-productive.

The cohort comprised more than 550 healthy bone marrow donors. Cohort members were all nominally healthy when sampled, although unrecorded immune exposures were likely present. The donor tested CMV seropositive, placing the donor among the 250 to 350 seropositive members of the cohort. A peripheral blood sample was provided by each donor, and peripheral blood mononuclear cells were used for TCR beta sequencing. The Qiagen DNeasy Blood Extraction Kit was used to extract genomic DNA from the blood cell samples. The library was obtained by the immunoSEQ multiplex PCR assay. A mixture of 60 forward primers for TCR Vbeta segments and 13 reverse primers for TCR Jbeta segments was used in the multiplex PCR. Amplification of the CDR3 region of rearranged TCR beta genes was performed with a multiplex PCR assay on genomic DNA. On the Illumina HiSeq System, the amplified TCR beta libraries were sequenced as 87-base-pair reads. The published analysis was carried out like this. Across the 670 or so repertoires, a later analysis counted 75 million to 90 million unique TCR beta chains, 9.5 million to 13 million of which were shared by at least two donors. A nearest-neighbor algorithm error-corrected the raw reads and collapsed the reads into unique sequences, merging closely related sequences to remove PCR and sequencing errors. CDR3 sequences were aligned to IMGT reference sequences to assign V, D and J gene segments. Each retained sequence needed at least a six-nucleotide match to both a V gene segment and a J gene segment. A rearrangement counted as productive if the CDR3 had no stop codons and remained in frame with V and J, and every other rearrangement counted as non-productive. Following IMGT convention, CDR3 was defined as the stretch from the second conserved V-encoded cysteine up to the conserved J-encoded phenylalanine. The earlier analysis of about 590 of the donors excluded sequences that lacked an unambiguous match to a single V gene segment. An earlier analysis of fewer than 750 of the donors classified V segments as functional when productive rearrangements were above 56.7% and as segregating when the standard deviation between donors was above 5%. A statistical classification framework was built for diagnosing cytomegalovirus status from the catalog of TCR beta chain sequences. In a later analysis, TCR nucleotide sequences were compared against IMGT/GENE-DB human TR gene sequences so that V and J genes could be assigned. In a later analysis, CDR3 sequences and most-parsimonious VDJ recombination scenarios were assigned using the TCRdist pipeline. In a later analysis, each TCR beta chain was defined by its CDR3 amino acid sequence together with its V-gene family, and reads without a unique V-gene family were excluded. To address suspected cross-contamination and a sequencing artifact, a later analysis removed 450 to 700 highly shared, low-generation-probability nucleotide sequences. In a later analysis, a clonal expansion index for each public chain was calculated from normalized within-repertoire ranks of inferred template counts. In a later analysis, generation probabilities were computed using a VDJ recombination model fitted to out-of-frame rearrangements, and the results were checked against IGoR. In a later analysis, TCR-TCR, TCR-HLA and TCR-CMV co-occurrence was scored with hypergeometric tests, and a repertoire-size bias correction was applied to TCR pairs. A later analysis estimated false discovery rates by permuting HLA or CMV assignments 20 times. In a later analysis, co-occurring TCRs were grouped using DBSCAN, and TCRdist sequence similarity was added for clustering within HLA-allele-positive subsets. For co-occurrence clustering, repertoires with fewer than 30,000 or more than 120,000 public chains were excluded, along with 4 to 6 repertoires with anomalous nucleotide sharing. The table comes from immuneACCESS by way of TCRdb, which keeps in-frame sequences with V and J called. Part of the clones is missing from these tables; in studies checked, under half for an unresolved V gene and the rest for unknown reasons. Clone size and V and J calls were adopted from that table, with D and trimming inferred from the DNA. In all, the sample holds 150,000 to 200,000 clones, and roughly 85% of those were seen once. 8.5% of the sample is in the top ten clones.

Overall study outcomes, separate from this receptor: Because the 87-base-pair reads could not distinguish some IMGT-functional V segments, including TRBV6-2 and TRBV6-3, those segments were excluded. Strong co-occurrence of HLA alleles, especially DR and DQ, made assigning TCR associations to individual alleles difficult. An association between a missense DCLRE1C variant and V-gene and J-gene trimming of TCR beta chains was found in a later genetic analysis and replicated in an independent cohort. The cohort was sequenced for TCR beta chains only, and without alpha or paired-chain data the features that could be detected were limited. In a later analysis, the rate of TCR association differed among HLA loci, with DRB1 alleles having the most associated TCRs and HLA-C alleles having the fewest. It was suggested by the authors that the approach could potentially be generalized to other disease states and immunological phenotypes. The presence/absence analyses assumed that sequencing depth was roughly uniform across donors, and that assumption may not be true. In an earlier analysis of some 640 of the donors, most TCR beta V segments were observed in productive rearrangements about 90% or about 30% of the time, broadly matching IMGT annotations. The classifier was reported to diagnose cytomegalovirus status with high specificity and sensitivity in both the original cohort and the validation cohort. A later analysis found that most CMV-associated TCR beta chains appeared HLA-restricted, with HLA associations seemingly driven largely by CMV exposure. Most TCR sequences were seen in very few donors, while some public TCRs were found in many individuals. Because counts were too low, roughly 17 rarely observed V segments, including chromosome 9 orphons, were left out of the earlier analysis of 587 of the donors. Immune exposure information for the cohort was limited to CMV serostatus. According to a later analysis, parvovirus B19, influenza, CMV and Epstein-Barr virus appeared linked to several top co-occurrence clusters. Linkage disequilibrium might explain the correlated functional status among segregating V segments, but an unknown experimental factor could not be ruled out. A further reported finding was that TCR beta sequences accurately predicted the HLA-A and HLA-B alleles for most subjects in the first cohort. Because HLA typing was unavailable for some donors at each locus, only the typed subset was used in association tests. A few of the identified cytomegalovirus-associated TCR beta chains were confirmed in vitro to be specific for cytomegalovirus antigens. The study listed over 150 TCR beta chains as associated with cytomegalovirus. A cluster of highly shared sequence variants was judged likely to be a technical artifact of the sequencing pipeline. Compared with the roughly 700-donor mean, donors in an Asian-associated ancestry cluster had fewer N-insertions in productive TCRs, according to a later genetic analysis. At a false discovery rate of 0.05, a later analysis linked under 20,000 TCR beta sequences to specific HLA alleles. A later analysis found that HLA-associated TCR beta chains were more clonally expanded and had lower generation probabilities than equally common non-associated chains.

V is cut back by 5 bases and J by 0 bases, with 12 bases in the junction unmatched. Based on the germline V gene, the CDR1 and CDR2 sequences are MGHRA and YSYEKL. The CDR3 numbers 19 residues from cysteine through phenylalanine. Just the 57-base CDR3 DNA is kept, in frame starting at base 1. With regard to this clone: Its target antigen remains unknown. No much larger clonotype is one base removed from it; base qualities were not supplied.

Sequences were obtained from PBMCs. The V and J segments used are TRBV4-1 and TRBJ2-1; TRBD2 fits 11 bases in the junction. The receptor was derived from a male donor in good health and CMV-seropositive. For the CDR3, the sequence is CASSKYDSTSGASYNEQFF. The sequenced DNA: TGCGCCAGCAGCAAATATGATTCGACTAGCGGGGCCTCCTACAATGAGCAGTTCTTC.